This TCR beta chain was documented in a study of blood T cell repertoires in COVID-19. The wider study: COVID-19 samples, acute and convalescent, were from the United States, Italy and Spain. Sample material is recorded as cDNA or gDNA derived from T cells, B-cell-depleted T cells, or PBMCs.

In the study's own analysis: From reference gene primer amplification, estimates of nucleated cell counts were derived. Measured with immunoSEQ multiplex PCR; TCRdb has only the in-frame clones, and not every one. The D gene and trimming were derived from the DNA, and the V and J assignments and clone size from that table. The sample yields about 200,000 clones, nearly 90% seen once. Seattle patients were enrolled while actively infected and followed longitudinally. The TCR originated in a man in his fifties with COVID-19, enrolled during active disease. Sequenced input: peripheral blood.

CDR3 coding DNA: TGTGCCAGCAGCGGCAGGGGGCGCAATGAAGCTTTCTTT. Its protein product is CASSGRGRNEAFF. The chain carries TRBV12-3 or TRBV12-4 and TRBJ1-1; 8 bases line up with TRBD1. V gave up 6 bases and J gave up 7 bases; unmatched junction bases: 7. The CDR3 is 13 amino acids.